This T cell receptor beta chain was profiled in a study of blood T cell repertoires in COVID-19. Study context: Sources were T cells, B-cell-depleted T cells, or PBMCs; the material itself was cDNA or gDNA.

Per germline, CDR1 KGHSH and CDR2 LQKENI. Trimming shortened V by 5 bases and J by 3 bases, and 10 bases separated the two germline ends. There are 13 residues in the CDR3. The repertoire was sequenced with immunoSEQ multiplex PCR; TCRdb's copy has only in-frame clones and lacks some. The table lists over 250,000 clones, approximately 88% of them singletons. This sequence originates from a man over 45 with acute or convalescent COVID-19. The chain has TRBV18 and TRBJ2-5, with D unresolved. Sequencing was carried out using peripheral blood. The CDR3 DNA is TGTGCCAGCTCAAGAATACAGAAAGAGACCCAGTACTTC. Residues: CASSRIQKETQYF.